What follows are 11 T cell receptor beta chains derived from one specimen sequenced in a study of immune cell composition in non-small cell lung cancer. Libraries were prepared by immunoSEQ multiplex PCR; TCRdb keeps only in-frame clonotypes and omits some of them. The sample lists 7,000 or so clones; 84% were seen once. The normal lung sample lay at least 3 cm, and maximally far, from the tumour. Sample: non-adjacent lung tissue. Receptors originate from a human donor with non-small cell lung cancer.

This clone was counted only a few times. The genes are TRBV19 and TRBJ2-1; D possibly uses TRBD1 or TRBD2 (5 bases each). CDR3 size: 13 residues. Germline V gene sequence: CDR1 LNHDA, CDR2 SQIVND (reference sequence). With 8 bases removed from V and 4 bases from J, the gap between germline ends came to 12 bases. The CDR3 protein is CASGRDRYNEQFF. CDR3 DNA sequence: TGTGCCAGTGGTCGGGACCGATACAATGAGCAGTTCTTC.

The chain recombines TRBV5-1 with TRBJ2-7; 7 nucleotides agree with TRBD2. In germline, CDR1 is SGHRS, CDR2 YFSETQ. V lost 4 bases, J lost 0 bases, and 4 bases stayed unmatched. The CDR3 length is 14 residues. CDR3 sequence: CASSAGDYSYEQYF. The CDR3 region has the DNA TGCGCCAGCAGCGCGGGGGACTACTCCTACGAGCAGTACTTC.

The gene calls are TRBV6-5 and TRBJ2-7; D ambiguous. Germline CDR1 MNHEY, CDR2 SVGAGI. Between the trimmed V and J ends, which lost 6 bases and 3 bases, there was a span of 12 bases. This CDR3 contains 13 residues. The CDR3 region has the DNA TGTGCCAGCAGCCACAACGCCCACTACGAGCAGTACTTC. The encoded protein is CASSHNAHYEQYF.

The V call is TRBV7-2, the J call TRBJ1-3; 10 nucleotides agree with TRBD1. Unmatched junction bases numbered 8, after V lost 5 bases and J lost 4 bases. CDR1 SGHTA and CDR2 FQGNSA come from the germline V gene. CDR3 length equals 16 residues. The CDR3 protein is CASSADRGRTGNTIYF. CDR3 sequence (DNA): TGTGCCAGCAGCGCCGACAGGGGGCGTACGGGAAACACCATATATTTT.

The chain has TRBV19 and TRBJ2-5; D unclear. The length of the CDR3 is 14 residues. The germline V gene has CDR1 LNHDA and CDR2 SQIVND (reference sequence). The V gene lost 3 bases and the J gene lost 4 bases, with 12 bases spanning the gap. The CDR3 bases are TGTGCCAGTAGTATTGACGTTGAAGTAGAGACCCAGTACTTC. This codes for CASSIDVEVETQYF.

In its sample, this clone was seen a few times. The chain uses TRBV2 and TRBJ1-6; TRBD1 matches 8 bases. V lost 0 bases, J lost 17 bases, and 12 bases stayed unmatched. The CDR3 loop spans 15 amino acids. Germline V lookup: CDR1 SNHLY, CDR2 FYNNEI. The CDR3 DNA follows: TGTGCCAGCAGTGAAGCGGTTCCCCGACAGGGGCCGATCCACTTT. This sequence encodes CASSEAVPRQGPIHF.

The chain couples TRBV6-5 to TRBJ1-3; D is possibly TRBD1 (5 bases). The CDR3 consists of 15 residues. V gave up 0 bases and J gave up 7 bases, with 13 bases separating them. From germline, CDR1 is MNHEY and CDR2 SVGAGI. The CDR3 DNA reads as TGTGCCAGCAGTTACTCCTCTACGGGGGGTAACACCATATATTTT. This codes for CASSYSSTGGNTIYF.

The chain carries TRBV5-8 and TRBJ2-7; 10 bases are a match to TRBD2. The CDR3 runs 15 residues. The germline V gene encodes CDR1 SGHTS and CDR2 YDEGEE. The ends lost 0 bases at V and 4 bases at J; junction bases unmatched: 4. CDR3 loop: CASSLGGLALYEQYF. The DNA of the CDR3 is TGTGCCAGCAGCTTGGGGGGACTAGCGCTTTACGAGCAGTACTTC.

DNA of the CDR3: TGTGCCAGCAGTGGAACTAGCGGGGGGACGAATACGCAGTATTTT. This encodes CASSGTSGGTNTQYF. The chain uses TRBV2 and TRBJ2-3, with TRBD2 matching 12 bases. The ends lost 4 bases at V and 7 bases at J; junction bases unmatched: 6. CDR3 length equals 15 residues. Germline V gene sequence: CDR1 SNHLY, CDR2 FYNNEI.

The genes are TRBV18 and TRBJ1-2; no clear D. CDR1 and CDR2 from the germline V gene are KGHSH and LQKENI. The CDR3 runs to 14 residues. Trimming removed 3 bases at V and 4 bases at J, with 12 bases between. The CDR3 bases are TGTGCCAGCTCACCTACCGACACCCGCTATGGCTACACCTTC. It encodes CASSPTDTRYGYTF.

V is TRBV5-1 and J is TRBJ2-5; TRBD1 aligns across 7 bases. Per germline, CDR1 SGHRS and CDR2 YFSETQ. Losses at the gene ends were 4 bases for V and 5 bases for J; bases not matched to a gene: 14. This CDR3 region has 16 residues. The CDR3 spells CASSLTTSTGMETQYF. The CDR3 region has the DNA TGCGCCAGCAGCCTAACCACTTCGACAGGGATGGAGACCCAGTACTTC.